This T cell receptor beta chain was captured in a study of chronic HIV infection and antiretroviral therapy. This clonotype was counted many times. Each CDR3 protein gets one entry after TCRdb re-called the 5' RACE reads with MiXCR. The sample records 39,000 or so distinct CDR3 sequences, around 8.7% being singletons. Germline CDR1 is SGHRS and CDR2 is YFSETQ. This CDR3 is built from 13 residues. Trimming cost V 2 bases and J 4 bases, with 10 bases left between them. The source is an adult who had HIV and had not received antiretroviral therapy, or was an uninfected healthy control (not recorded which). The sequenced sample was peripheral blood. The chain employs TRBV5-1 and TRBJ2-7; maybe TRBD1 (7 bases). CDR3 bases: TGCGCCAGCAGCTTCGCAGGGGGGTACGAGCAGTACTTC. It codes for CASSFAGGYEQYF.